The 17 T cell receptor beta chains below come from one sample, sequenced in a study of molecular identifiers for immune sequencing clone quantification. TCRdb recomputed calls from the PCR reads with MiXCR, one row per CDR3 protein. The sample lists hundreds of thousands of distinct CDR3 sequences; about 25% were seen once. The sequencing sample was made of naive CD8+ T cells from blood, with Jurkat cell RNA spiked in. Subset reported: FACS-sorted CD8+CD4-CCR7+CD45RA+ naive T cells. These receptors were collected from a human donor in good health. Some libraries in this study had Jurkat cell RNA spiked in.

The J gene is TRBJ2-3, the V gene TRBV7-6; the match to TRBD2 covers 12 bases. In germline, CDR1 is SGHVS, CDR2 FNYEAQ. The length of the CDR3 is 16 residues. V shed 5 bases, J shed 3 bases, and the junction held 6 bases outside the gene matches. This chain's CDR3 is CASSISSGRATDTQYF. CDR3 DNA: TGTGCCAGCAGCATATCTAGCGGGAGGGCTACAGATACGCAGTATTTT.

Of note for this clonotype: A read error may produce the germline difference seen at one junction end. The genes are TRBV11-2 and TRBJ1-4; the D gene is possibly TRBD1 (5 bases). Germline V gene lookup returns CDR1 SGHAT and CDR2 FQNNGV. The CDR3 is 13 amino acids. The CDR3: CARSSQGEEKLFF. The CDR3 nucleotides are TGTGCCCGCAGCTCCCAGGGCGAAGAAAAACTGTTTTTT. The variable domain in full, with the rest retrieved from reference TRBV11-2 and TRBJ1-4, is EAGVAQSPRYKIIEKRQSVAFWCNPISGHATLYWYQQILGQGPKLLIQFQNNGVVDDSQLPKDRFSAERLKGVDSTLKIQPAKLEDSAVYLCARSSQGEEKLFFGSGTQLSVL.

The table lists this clonotype with many counts. The chain is built from TRBV20-1 and TRBJ1-2; TRBD1 matches at 8 bases. Germline V gene sequence: CDR1 DFQATT, CDR2 SNEGSKA (reference sequence). With 4 bases clipped from V and 2 bases from J, the junction kept 9 bases outside the gene matches. CDR3 length: 15 amino acids. The CDR3 here is CSATEVGQGNYGYTF. The CDR3 DNA is TGCAGTGCTACTGAGGTCGGACAGGGAAACTATGGCTACACCTTC.

A few counts support this clonotype. This chain uses TRBV5-1 with TRBJ1-1, with a tentative D call TRBD1 (5 bases). Trimming left V 1 base short and J 3 bases short, with 16 bases between. This CDR3 has 16 amino acids. Germline assignment: CDR1 SGHRS and CDR2 YFSETQ. The CDR3 DNA reads as TGCGCCAGCAGCTTGTTAGGAGGCCCGGGGGACACTGAAGCTTTCTTT. Translation: CASSLLGGPGDTEAFF.

The chain recombines TRBV6-5 with TRBJ2-7; tentatively, D is TRBD2 (7 bases). CDR3 length: 15 amino acids. V was pared by 11 bases and J by 2 bases, with 22 bases between. The germline V gene has CDR1 MNHEY and CDR2 SVGAGI. The CDR3 coding sequence is TGTGCCCCCCGTTATGGGGGGGGGGGCCCCTACGAGCAGTACTTC. Protein: CAPRYGGGGPYEQYF.

The chain carries TRBV6-2 or TRBV6-3 and TRBJ2-2; 7 bases align to TRBD1. J lost 3 bases, V lost 7 bases, and 11 bases had no gene match. The CDR3 length is 16 residues. Germline CDR1 is MNHEY and CDR2 is SVGEGT. CDR3 in amino acids: CASTNRDSKYTGELFF. The CDR3 bases are TGTGCCAGCACCAACCGGGACAGTAAATACACCGGGGAGCTGTTTTTT.

A note on this clonotype: It may be a read error: a sequence one base away is much more abundant. V usage is TRBV6-5 and J usage is TRBJ2-7; TRBD1 matches at 7 bases. This CDR3 region has 17 residues. Germline CDR1 MNHEY, CDR2 SVGAGI. The CDR3 sequence is CASSYTYSRDSLYERYF. The DNA of the CDR3 is TGTGCCAGCAGTTACACCTATAGTCGGGACAGCCTTTACGAGCGGTACTTC.

The J gene is TRBJ2-3, the V gene TRBV18, with 9 positions matching TRBD2. CDR1 is KGHSH and CDR2 is LQKENI in the germline V gene. Unmatched junction bases numbered 14, after V lost 3 bases and J lost 4 bases. CDR3 length: 18 residues. The chain's CDR3 is CASSPYPGTSPSPDTQYF. As DNA, the CDR3 is TGTGCCAGCTCACCCTACCCCGGGACTAGCCCTTCCCCAGATACGCAGTATTTT.

Worth noting for this clonotype: A clone one base away is much larger, so this may be a read error. The chain couples TRBV20-1 to TRBJ2-7, with D maybe TRBD2 (6 bases). Per the germline V gene, CDR1 is DFQATT and CDR2 is SNEGSKA (reference sequence). Trimming stripped 6 bases from V and 5 bases from J, with 23 bases between. The length of the CDR3 is 15 residues. The CDR3 protein is CSAKGTLQTPNEQYF. CDR3 bases: TGCAGTGCGAAGGGGACTCTCCAAACTCCCAACGAGCAGTACTTC.

This clonotype was picked up many times. This chain connects TRBV6-1 to TRBJ1-1; no definite D call. Looked up from germline, CDR1 is MNHNS and CDR2 is SASEGT. The CDR3 is 11 amino acids. Trimming took off 1 base at V and 12 bases at J, with 9 bases between the two ends. The CDR3 region is CASSEGFKTFF. CDR3 in DNA: TGTGCCAGCAGTGAAGGATTTAAAACTTTCTTT.

Notes on this clonotype: A much larger clone sits a single nucleotide away, making a read error possible. This chain uses TRBV7-8 with TRBJ2-3, with 8 bases lining up with TRBD2. Germline CDR1 and CDR2: SGHVS and FQNEAQ. The CDR3 has 16 amino acids. As DNA, the CDR3 is TGTGCCAGCAGCCGTTATAGCGGGGCGGGAGCAGATCCGCAGTATTTT. It specifies CASSRYSGAGADPQYF.

The V and J genes are TRBV7-9 and TRBJ2-5; no clear D gene. Trimming left V 4 bases short and J 5 bases short, with 8 bases between. The germline V gene has CDR1 SEHNR and CDR2 FQNEAQ (reference sequence). This CDR3 has 12 residues. The CDR3 sequence is CASSSVWETQYF. Written as DNA, the CDR3 is TGTGCCAGCAGCTCTGTCTGGGAGACCCAGTACTTC. The full variable domain, its missing parts supplied by reference TRBV7-9 and TRBJ2-5, is DTGVSQNPRHKITKRGQNVTFRCDPISEHNRLYWYRQTLGQGPEFLTYFQNEAQLEKSRLLSDRFSAERPKGSFSTLEIQRTEQGDSAMYLCASSSVWETQYFGPGTRLLVL.

This clonotype occurred many times. The chain joins TRBV7-2 to TRBJ2-4; 7 nucleotides match TRBD2. Germline CDR1 reads SGHTA; CDR2 reads FQGNSA. The ends lost 3 bases at V and 0 bases at J; junction bases unmatched: 17. This CDR3 region has 20 residues. CDR3 sequence: CASSFRTSEGLILAKNIQYF. The CDR3 nucleotides are TGTGCCAGCAGCTTCAGGACTAGTGAGGGCCTAATTCTAGCCAAAAACATTCAGTACTTC.

Concerning this clonotype: With a much larger clone just one base away, this may be a read error. The chain recombines TRBV10-2 with TRBJ2-6; weak D call: TRBD1 (5 bases). The germline CDR1 and CDR2 sequences are WSHSY and SAAADI. The CDR3 spans 17 residues. CDR3 amino acids: CASIPPPNAGGANVLPF. CDR3 bases: TGCGCCAGCATTCCTCCGCCGAACGCAGGTGGGGCCAACGTCCTGCCTTTC.

The sample holds one count of this clonotype. Since a much larger clone is just one base distant, this may be a read error. V and J are TRBV5-1 and TRBJ2-7; 8 nucleotides agree with TRBD1. Per the germline V gene, CDR1 is SGHRS and CDR2 is YFSETQ. There are 12 residues in the CDR3. Trimming cost V 7 bases and J 6 bases; bases outside gene matches: 6. The CDR3 region is CASRPDRGEQYF. DNA for the CDR3: TGCGCCAGCCGCCCCGACAGGGGCGAGCAGTACTTC.

This clonotype has a count of ten or more. V is TRBV20-1 and J is TRBJ2-3; D is perhaps TRBD2 (6 bases). V was clipped by 4 bases and J by 0 bases, with 14 bases between them. CDR1 is DFQATT, CDR2 SNEGSKA, per germline (reference sequence). This CDR3 has 15 residues. CDR3 DNA: TGCAGTGCTACCGGGACTCCCGGTAGCACAGATACGCAGTATTTT. Its protein product is CSATGTPGSTDTQYF.

The genes are TRBV10-3 and TRBJ2-5; D may be TRBD1 (5 bases). Per the germline V gene, CDR1 is ENHRY and CDR2 is SYGVKD. Trimming took off 4 bases at V and 4 bases at J, with 16 bases between the two ends. This CDR3 is 15 amino acids long. CDR3 amino acids: CAISGAGLVSETQYF. CDR3 DNA: TGTGCCATCAGTGGGGCAGGGTTGGTTTCAGAGACCCAGTACTTC.